The sequence of this TCR beta chain was determined in a study of shared clonotypes between healthy human individuals. About this clone itself: What it recognizes is unknown.

Healthy HIV-negative adults without recent acute infections or vaccinations served as donors. Notes on the study in general: Represented diversity (both genetic and exposure-history) was limited by the small number of donors.

Profiling relied on immunoSEQ multiplex PCR, and the TCRdb table lists in-frame clones only, not all of them. The sample has a few million clones, roughly 92% seen once. The CDR3 covers 15 residues. V lost 6 bases to trimming and J lost 6 bases, with 18 bases between them. Germline V gene sequence: CDR1 MNHNS, CDR2 SASEGT. Material for sequencing was naive CD4+ T cells from PBMCs. Stated subset: CD45RA+ positively selected. The genes are TRBV6-1 and TRBJ2-4, with D possibly being TRBD1 or TRBD2 (6 bases each). This clonotype originated in a man aged 18 to 29 in good health. Some clones in this sample may be carry-over from other donors' samples. This chain's CDR3 is CASSDRGDQPNIQYF. The DNA of the CDR3 is TGTGCCAGCAGCGATAGGGGGGACCAGCCAAACATTCAGTACTTC.